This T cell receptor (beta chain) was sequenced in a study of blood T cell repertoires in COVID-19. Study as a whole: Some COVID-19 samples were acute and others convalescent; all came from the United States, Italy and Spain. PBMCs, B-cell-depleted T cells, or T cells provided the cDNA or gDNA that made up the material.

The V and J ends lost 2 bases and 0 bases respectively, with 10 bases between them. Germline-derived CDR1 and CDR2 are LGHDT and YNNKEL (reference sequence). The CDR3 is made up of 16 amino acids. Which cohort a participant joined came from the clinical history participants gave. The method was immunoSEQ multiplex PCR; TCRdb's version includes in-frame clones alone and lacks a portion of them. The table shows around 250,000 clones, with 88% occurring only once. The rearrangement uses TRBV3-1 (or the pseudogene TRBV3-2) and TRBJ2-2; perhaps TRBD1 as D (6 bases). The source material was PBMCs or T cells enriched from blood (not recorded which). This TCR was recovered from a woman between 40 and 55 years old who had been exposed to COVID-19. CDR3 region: CASSQRQVANTGELFF. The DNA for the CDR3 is TGTGCCAGCAGCCAACGACAGGTGGCGAACACCGGGGAGCTGTTTTTT.